What follows are 2 T cell receptor beta chains derived from one specimen sequenced in a study of T cells after somatic rescue of genetic block. The protocol was immunoSEQ multiplex PCR, while the TCRdb copy is restricted to in-frame clones and leaves out a portion. The table lists about 12,000 clones, under 85% of them singletons. Sequenced: peripheral blood mononuclear cells (PBMCs). These TCRs come from a boy aged 5-17 years.

Only one count was recorded for this clone. Germline is not matched at one junction end, which may reflect a read error. The chain carries TRBV9 and TRBJ2-4, with TRBD1 identical over 7 bases. The CDR3 runs 15 residues. Germline CDR1 is SGDLS and CDR2 is YYNGEE. The CDR3 loop is CASSPYRGLRNIQCF. The CDR3 nucleotides read TGTGCCAGCAGCCCTTACAGGGGTTTAAGGAACATTCAGTGCTTC.

For this clone: This CDR3 is also generated by other DNA sequences in the sample. The chain couples TRBV18 to TRBJ2-5; no clear D. There are 11 residues in the CDR3. Germline V gene data show CDR1 as KGHSH and CDR2 as LQKENI. V was trimmed by 3 bases and J by 1 base, leaving 0 bases between them. The CDR3 DNA is TGTGCCAGCTCACCCCAAGAGACCCAGTACTTC. Its translation: CASSPQETQYF.